The 29 T cell receptor beta chains below were found in one sample sequenced in a study of blood T cell repertoires in COVID-19. Clones were sequenced by immunoSEQ multiplex PCR, and TCRdb holds only the in-frame ones, with some missing. Among about 53,000 clones listed, 70% to 90% were seen once. The sample taken for sequencing was peripheral blood. The receptor set was obtained from a man between 70 and 80 years old with active COVID-19.

The chain combines TRBV9 with TRBJ2-5, with D possibly matching TRBD2 (7 bases). The CDR3 is made up of 15 amino acids. Germline-derived CDR1 and CDR2 are SGDLS and YYNGEE. Trimming stripped 4 bases from V and 2 bases from J, with 15 bases between. The CDR3 spells CASSYMGGPQETQYF. The CDR3, as DNA: TGTGCCAGCAGCTATATGGGGGGGCCGCAAGAGACCCAGTACTTC.

The chain combines TRBV11-2 with TRBJ1-6; possible D gene TRBD1, 5 bases. V was clipped by 1 base and J by 4 bases, with 5 bases between them. Germline CDR1 and CDR2: SGHAT and FQNNGV. This CDR3 contains 14 residues. The CDR3 loop is CASSLGQYNSPLHF. CDR3 DNA: TGTGCCAGCAGCTTAGGACAGTATAATTCACCCCTCCACTTT.

The gene calls are TRBV7-2 and TRBJ1-2, with no clear D. Germline V gene lookup returns CDR1 SGHTA and CDR2 FQGNSA. CDR3 size: 15 residues. Trimming took 5 bases from V and 2 from J, leaving 15 bases between them. CDR3 amino acids: CASSPPWGGNYGYTF. In DNA form, the CDR3 reads TGTGCCAGCAGCCCCCCCTGGGGAGGCAACTATGGCTACACCTTC.

The V call is TRBV20-1, the J call TRBJ1-3, with D possibly TRBD1 on 5 matching bases. Germline V gene sequence: CDR1 DFQATT, CDR2 SNEGSKA (reference sequence). Trimming pared 6 bases from V and 2 bases from J, leaving 14 bases between. This CDR3 contains 14 residues. CDR3 amino acids: CSASSRGTGNTIYF. The CDR3 DNA reads as TGCAGTGCCAGTTCGCGGGGGACTGGAAACACCATATATTTT.

This sequence joins TRBV5-1 and TRBJ2-3, with 8 bases matching TRBD2. Per germline, CDR1 SGHRS and CDR2 YFSETQ. V was pared by 7 bases and J by 2 bases, with 6 bases of the junction left unmatched. This CDR3 region has 14 residues. CDR3 sequence: CASRAGELTDTQYF. DNA for the CDR3: TGCGCCAGCCGAGCGGGGGAGCTCACAGATACGCAGTATTTT.

V and J are TRBV5-1 and TRBJ1-3; 8 bases are shared with TRBD1. Germline V lookup: CDR1 SGHRS, CDR2 YFSETQ. Germline trimming cut 0 bases from V and 7 bases from J; bases unmatched to any gene: 0. The CDR3 extends over 13 amino acids. The CDR3 is CASSLDRGNTIYF. The CDR3 DNA is TGCGCCAGCAGCTTGGACAGGGGGAACACCATATATTTT.

This clone was detected only once. The chain recombines TRBV4-3 with TRBJ2-7; tentative D call: TRBD1 (6 bases). This CDR3 is built from 13 residues. The germline CDR1 and CDR2 sequences are LGHNA and YSLEER. Trimming stripped 4 bases from V and 5 bases from J, with 12 bases between. The CDR3 sequence is CASSRLQGHEQYF. DNA of the CDR3: TGCGCCAGCAGCCGGTTACAGGGTCACGAGCAGTACTTC.

This clone was recorded a few times. The genes are TRBV9 and TRBJ2-7, with 8 nucleotides matching TRBD1. The germline V gene has CDR1 SGDLS and CDR2 YYNGEE. The CDR3 runs 15 residues. V was clipped by 0 bases and J by 5 bases; unmatched bases: 7. The chain's CDR3 is CASSVAAQGANEQYF. CDR3 coding DNA: TGTGCCAGCAGCGTAGCGGCCCAGGGGGCCAACGAGCAGTACTTC.

This sequence joins TRBV5-1 and TRBJ2-1; 7 bases align to TRBD2. The CDR3 is made up of 15 amino acids. Germline values: CDR1 SGHRS, CDR2 YFSETQ. The V and J ends lost 0 bases and 9 bases, in that order; junction bases with no gene match: 9. In DNA form, the CDR3 reads TGCGCCAGCAGCTTGGGGGTCGGGGGGACCGGTGAGCAGTTCTTC. Translated, it gives CASSLGVGGTGEQFF.

As for this clone: Other DNA sequences in the same sample also yield this CDR3. V and J are TRBV9 and TRBJ2-5, with D unresolved. Germline-derived CDR1 and CDR2 are SGDLS and YYNGEE. There are 15 residues in the CDR3. Trimming cost V 0 bases and J 2 bases, with 11 bases left between them. CDR3 residues: CASSVAAGRQETQYF. CDR3 nucleotide sequence: TGTGCCAGCAGCGTAGCCGCAGGTCGGCAAGAGACCCAGTACTTC. The full variable domain, rest sourced from reference TRBV9 and TRBJ2-5, is DSGVTQTPKHLITATGQRVTLRCSPRSGDLSVYWYQQSLDQGLQFLIQYYNGEERAKGNILERFSAQQFPDLHSELNLSSLELGDSALYFCASSVAAGRQETQYFGPGTRLLVL.

A single count supports this clone. This chain connects TRBV9 to TRBJ2-1; D perhaps matches TRBD1 (6 bases). V lost 0 bases to trimming and J lost 0 bases, with 10 bases between them. The CDR3 has 16 residues. Germline V gives CDR1 SGDLS, CDR2 YYNGEE. CDR3 amino acids: CASSVGGRGSYNEQFF. The CDR3 coding sequence is TGTGCCAGCAGCGTAGGGGGCAGGGGCTCCTACAATGAGCAGTTCTTC.

This clone has just one count. The chain couples TRBV24-1 to TRBJ1-2, with no clear D. This CDR3 has 12 amino acids. V dropped 6 bases and J dropped 6 bases, with 10 bases sitting between them. Germline V gene sequence: CDR1 KGHDR, CDR2 SFDVKD. The CDR3 reads CATSSPRDGYTF. Here the CDR3 DNA reads TGTGCCACCAGTTCCCCCCGTGATGGCTACACCTTC.

V is TRBV5-4 and J is TRBJ2-2; D might be TRBD2 (6 bases). The CDR3 length is 14 residues. Germline CDR1 and CDR2: SGHNT and YYREEE (reference sequence). The V and J ends lost 0 bases and 6 bases respectively, with 9 bases between them. The CDR3 reads CASSLVSSAGELFF. The CDR3 DNA sequence: TGTGCCAGCAGCTTGGTTTCTAGCGCCGGGGAGCTGTTTTTT.

The chain joins TRBV3-1 (or the pseudogene TRBV3-2) to TRBJ2-1; no definite D call. V was shortened by 4 bases and J by 7 bases, with 8 bases between the two germline ends. The CDR3 is 12 residues long. CDR1 and CDR2 from the germline V gene are LGHDT and YNNKEL (reference sequence). The CDR3 coding sequence is TGTGCCAGCAGCCCCATCGGGAATGAGCAGTTCTTC. It yields the protein CASSPIGNEQFF.

The chain employs TRBV6-2 or TRBV6-3 and TRBJ2-1; weak D call: TRBD2 (6 bases). Trimming left V 4 bases short and J 12 bases short, with 10 bases between. CDR1 is MNHEY and CDR2 is SVGEGT in the germline V gene. This CDR3 has 11 amino acids. The DNA for the CDR3 is TGTGCCAGCAGTTGGGACTTAGCGCAGTTCTTC. This codes for CASSWDLAQFF.

The chain employs TRBV6-1 and TRBJ2-7, with 9 bases fitting TRBD2. Germline V gene data show CDR1 as MNHNS and CDR2 as SASEGT. J lost 4 bases, V lost 2 bases, and 6 bases had no gene match. CDR3 length: 15 amino acids. CDR3 protein: CASSERSSGAYEQYF. The CDR3 nucleotides are TGTGCCAGCAGTGAACGATCTAGCGGGGCTTACGAGCAGTACTTC.

The chain is built from TRBV6-4 and TRBJ2-6; TRBD1 matches 8 bases. The germline CDR1 and CDR2 sequences are MRHNA and SNTAGT. This CDR3 contains 14 residues. V lost 5 bases to trimming and J lost 10 bases; unmatched junction nucleotides: 7. CDR3 loop: CASSPQGGGNVLTF. For the CDR3, the DNA is TGTGCCAGCAGTCCACAGGGGGGTGGTAACGTCCTGACTTTC.

This chain links TRBV19 with TRBJ1-5, with a tentative D call TRBD1 (6 bases). CDR3 size: 14 residues. The germline V gene has CDR1 LNHDA and CDR2 SQIVND (reference sequence). V lost 3 bases and J 6 bases, leaving 12 bases between the germline ends. The CDR3 region is CASSMGGASQPQHF. The CDR3 DNA is TGTGCCAGTAGTATGGGGGGGGCGAGTCAGCCCCAGCATTTT.

The V gene is TRBV2, the J gene TRBJ2-7, with D possibly TRBD2 on 6 matching bases. Germline CDR1 SNHLY, CDR2 FYNNEI. The CDR3 length is 12 residues. V lost 7 bases to trimming and J lost 6 bases, with 13 bases between them. The chain's CDR3 is CASTRLVGEQYF. The CDR3 DNA reads as TGTGCCAGCACTAGACTAGTCGGCGAGCAGTACTTC.

This chain links TRBV9 with TRBJ2-1; a possible D gene is TRBD2 (6 bases). This CDR3 region has 12 residues. Trimming shortened V by 7 bases and J by 4 bases, and 9 bases separated the two germline ends. Per the germline V gene, CDR1 is SGDLS and CDR2 is YYNGEE. CDR3 amino acids: CASGGTYNEQFF. The CDR3 DNA reads as TGTGCCAGCGGGGGGACTTACAATGAGCAGTTCTTC.

The chain uses TRBV7-6 and TRBJ1-3, with 8 bases identical to TRBD1. The length of the CDR3 is 16 residues. With 1 base clipped from V and 0 bases from J, the junction kept 2 bases outside the gene matches. CDR1 is SGHVS and CDR2 is FNYEAQ in the germline V gene. The CDR3, as DNA: TGTGCCAGCAGCTTAGACAGGGGGAGCTCTGGAAACACCATATATTTT. Amino acid sequence: CASSLDRGSSGNTIYF.

The chain has TRBV7-2 and TRBJ2-3, with 9 nucleotides matching TRBD2. The CDR3 has 15 residues. With V trimmed by 6 bases and J by 4 bases, 8 bases remained unmatched. Per the germline V gene, CDR1 is SGHTA and CDR2 is FQGNSA. The CDR3: CASSRGTSRSDTQYF. DNA of the CDR3: TGTGCCAGCAGTCGAGGGACTAGCAGATCAGATACGCAGTATTTT.

The V call is TRBV5-1, the J call TRBJ1-5; D is perhaps TRBD1 (5 bases). V was shortened by 4 bases and J by 0 bases, with 11 bases between the two germline ends. This CDR3 region has 15 residues. In germline, CDR1 is SGHRS, CDR2 YFSETQ. CDR3 sequence reads: CASSVSGGSNQPQHF. The DNA for the CDR3 is TGCGCCAGCAGCGTATCCGGGGGTAGCAATCAGCCCCAGCATTTT.

V is TRBV7-8 and J is TRBJ2-7, with a weak D call TRBD2 (5 bases). This CDR3 region has 13 residues. In germline, CDR1 is SGHVS, CDR2 FQNEAQ. V lost 5 bases and J 3 bases, leaving 11 bases between the germline ends. As DNA, the CDR3 is TGTGCCAGCAGCCCTCGGGAAGGCTACGAGCAGTACTTC. Translation: CASSPREGYEQYF.

V usage is TRBV27 and J usage is TRBJ2-7; no definite D call. Trimming pared 4 bases from V and 2 bases from J, leaving 9 bases between. CDR3 length: 13 residues. CDR1 is MNHEY and CDR2 is SMNVEV in the germline V gene (reference sequence). The CDR3 DNA reads as TGTGCCAGCAGTTCCCTCTCCCCCTACGAGCAGTACTTC. This codes for CASSSLSPYEQYF.

The genes are TRBV5-5 and TRBJ2-1; 16 nucleotides match TRBD2. Germline V gene lookup returns CDR1 SGHKS and CDR2 YYEKEE (reference sequence). Germline trimming cut 6 bases from V and 4 bases from J; bases unmatched to any gene: 7. The CDR3 runs 17 residues. DNA of the CDR3: TGTGCCAGCAACCGACCGGGACTAGCGGGGGGGTACAATGAGCAGTTCTTC. Protein sequence: CASNRPGLAGGYNEQFF.

The CDR3 DNA follows: TGTGCCAGCAGCAACCGGGCCCGGGGGTTTCAAGAGACCCAGTACTTC. Amino acid sequence: CASSNRARGFQETQYF. The chain recombines TRBV7-8 with TRBJ2-5; possible D gene TRBD2, 6 bases. Germline CDR1 and CDR2: SGHVS and FQNEAQ. CDR3 length: 16 amino acids. The ends were cut back, 5 bases at V and 2 bases at J, with 18 bases in the middle.

This chain links TRBV11-1 with TRBJ2-5; TRBD2 matches at 7 bases. Trimming at V came to 0 bases and at J to 5 bases, leaving 9 bases not matched to a gene. The CDR3 contains 16 residues. The germline CDR1 and CDR2 sequences are SGHAT and FQDESV (reference sequence). This CDR3 reads CASSLALADPTETQYF. In DNA form, the CDR3 reads TGTGCCAGCAGCTTAGCTCTAGCGGACCCCACCGAGACCCAGTACTTC.

The rearrangement links TRBV5-1 to TRBJ1-2; 7 bases map to TRBD1. Germline assignment: CDR1 SGHRS and CDR2 YFSETQ. The trim removed 0 bases at V and 4 bases at J, leaving 3 bases unmatched. This CDR3 contains 14 residues. CDR3 sequence: CASSLVQGGYGYTF. In DNA, the CDR3 is TGCGCCAGCAGCTTGGTTCAGGGGGGCTATGGCTACACCTTC.